This TCR beta chain is drawn from a study of blood T cell dynamics during melanoma immunotherapy (dated by TCRdb to about 2020). At the level of the whole study: All patients had metastatic melanoma and were given first-line pembrolizumab or nivolumab plus ipilimumab as standard of care in the United Kingdom. To find early correlates of response, peripheral T cell receptor repertoires were profiled in metastatic melanoma patients before and after one cycle of checkpoint inhibitor therapy. Consecutive patients formed a training cohort, and a further independent group of patients from the same centre was pooled into an external validation set.

A fixed 350 ng of DNA was loaded for every bulk PBMC sample. TCR beta CDR3 sequences were amplified from genomic DNA with the immunoSEQ TCRb Assay kit following manufacturer instructions. The KAPA Library Quantification Kit for Illumina platforms was used to quantify the pooled libraries by qPCR. Pooled libraries were sequenced on an Illumina NextSeq 500, clustered at roughly 0.6-1.1 pM. The study's processing was this. The TCR data were analyzed using immunoSEQ ANALYZER and the R LymphoSeq package. A rearrangement efficiency score was calculated as productive divided by the sum of productive and non-productive CDR3 sequences. Clonality was measured with the Gini coefficient and diversity with the Renyi index at alpha=1, compared pairwise between timepoints within each patient. In LymphoSeq, clonal relatedness was computed using an edit distance of 3, and repertoire similarity was computed using the Bhattacharyya coefficient. To classify response, a linear discriminant analysis based on week-3 changes in clonality and diversity was built with the R MASS and caret packages. TCRdb re-hosts the immuneACCESS table, in-frame sequences only. Its copies lack some clones; in the studies checked, an unresolved V gene accounts for under half of them, and the cause for the rest is not known. V, J and clone size derive from that table, while D and trimming were established from the DNA sequence. Recorded for this sample are approximately 11,000 clones; over 65% of them occurred a single time. The ten largest clones represent approximately 19% of the sample.

Results the study describes overall, beyond this receptor: Whether the T cell clones driving repertoire changes were melanoma-specific or reflected general immune activation could not be determined in the study. The relatively small sample size was acknowledged as a potential limitation on generalization of the results. Unlike progressors, patients who went on to achieve disease control showed a bifurcated reorganization of the PBMC repertoire at W3, with either increased clonality or increased diversity.

Reading the germline V gene gives CDR1 MDHEN and CDR2 SYDVKM. Including cysteine and phenylalanine, the CDR3 has 15 amino acids. The retained sequence is limited to the CDR3, 45 bases, with the frame set at the first base. Trimming at the junction amounts to 6 bases on V and 0 bases on J, and the germline ends lie 15 bases apart. This clone appeared a few times. The antigen it binds to is not known. Per-base quality was not reported, and no clone a single base away is much larger than it. The time point label of this sample denotes: pre-treatment baseline. Blood samples were taken at two points: before treatment (T0) and at week 3 (W3), which came after the first cycle of checkpoint blockade. Except for two patients with rapid clinical progression, response was assessed 12 weeks after the first infusion by RECIST 1.1; disease control meant complete response, partial response or stable disease. Patients with prior systemic cancer treatment, concomitant immunosuppressant therapy or synchronous other active malignancies were excluded. Both bulk PBMC and plasma cell-free DNA were sequenced for TCR beta so that circulating cells and T cell turnover could be tracked. PBMC were isolated from blood with Lymphoprep and SepMate tubes, followed by red cell lysis. QIAamp DNA Blood Mini kits were used to extract DNA from both PBMC and sorted T cell subsets.

This TCR came from a human donor with melanoma. The chain is assembled from TRBV28 and TRBJ2-7, with the D segment identity uncertain. The sequencing here drew on blood, taken from a patient treated with checkpoint blockade. At the DNA level, the sequence is TGTGCCAGCAGCCCCCGGCCAGCGAGCTCCTACGAGCAGTACTTC. This gives the protein CASSPRPASSYEQYF. The reference TRBV28 and TRBJ2-7 proteins fill in what lies around the CDR3, so the full variable domain reads DVKVTQSSRYLVKRTGEKVFLECVQDMDHENMFWYRQDPGLGLRLIYFSYDVKMKEKGDIPEGYSVSREKKERFSLILESASTNQTSMYLCASSPRPASSYEQYFGPGTRLTVT.